Below are 18 T cell receptor beta chains sequenced from a single sample in a study of pediatric ulcerative colitis. The data were produced by immunoSEQ multiplex PCR, yet TCRdb's version contains in-frame clones alone and is incomplete. The sample lists 1,400 to 1,500 clones, approximately 87% seen once, with 3% to 3.5% in the top ten. The sequencing sample was made of blood. The receptors shown here come from a boy between 10 and 17 years old with severe ulcerative colitis.

This chain's CDR3 is CASRTRGGTYNEQFF. The CDR3 region has the DNA TGTGCCAGCAGAACGCGGGGAGGGACCTACAATGAGCAGTTCTTC. The chain links TRBV6-1 to TRBJ2-1; 7 bases fit TRBD2. V lost 6 bases to trimming and J lost 2 bases; unmatched junction nucleotides: 7. The CDR3 contains 15 residues. CDR1 and CDR2 from the germline V gene are MNHNS and SASEGT.

This chain connects TRBV6-5 to TRBJ2-2, with D tentatively TRBD1 or TRBD2 (5 bases each). Trimming cost V 6 bases and J 7 bases, with 9 bases left between them. Germline V CDR1 and CDR2: MNHEY, SVGAGI. CDR3 size: 12 residues. DNA of the CDR3: TGTGCCAGCAGGGGAGACAGCGGGGAGCTGTTTTTT. Protein: CASRGDSGELFF.

The chain employs TRBV5-1 and TRBJ2-3; 14 bases fit TRBD2. This CDR3 comprises 20 residues. The V and J ends lost 0 bases and 2 bases, in that order; junction bases with no gene match: 11. Looked up from germline, CDR1 is SGHRS and CDR2 is YFSETQ. CDR3 sequence reads: CASSLAQGLAGDINTDTQYF. The CDR3 nucleotides read TGCGCCAGCAGCTTGGCCCAGGGACTAGCGGGGGACATAAACACAGATACGCAGTATTTT.

The rearrangement uses TRBV5-6 and TRBJ1-1; TRBD1 aligns across 10 bases. J lost 3 bases, V lost 4 bases, and 6 bases had no gene match. Germline V lookup: CDR1 SGHDT, CDR2 YYEEEE. CDR3 length equals 15 residues. In nucleotides, the CDR3 is TGTGCCAGCAGCCGGGACAGGGGAACGGACACTGAAGCTTTCTTT. Encoded protein: CASSRDRGTDTEAFF.

The chain joins TRBV6-5 to TRBJ2-2; 12 bases are shared with TRBD2. Looked up from germline, CDR1 is MNHEY and CDR2 is SVGAGI. Losses at the gene ends were 0 bases for V and 7 bases for J; bases not matched to a gene: 0. CDR3 length equals 15 residues. For the CDR3, the DNA is TGTGCCAGCAGTTACTCGGGACTAGCGGGCGGGGAGCTGTTTTTT. Translation gives CASSYSGLAGGELFF.

The J gene is TRBJ1-3, the V gene TRBV10-3; TRBD1 might be the D (5 bases). Germline V gene lookup returns CDR1 ENHRY and CDR2 SYGVKD. V dropped 5 bases and J dropped 4 bases, with 12 bases sitting between them. The CDR3 loop spans 14 amino acids. Written as DNA, the CDR3 is TGTGCCATCAGTTCCGGGACGGGGGGAAACACCATATATTTT. Protein: CAISSGTGGNTIYF.

This clone has a handful of counts. The gene calls are TRBV19 and TRBJ1-5, with a tentative D call TRBD1 (5 bases). Germline V CDR1 and CDR2: LNHDA, SQIVND (reference sequence). V was trimmed by 5 bases and J by 7 bases, leaving 9 bases between them. The CDR3 is 12 residues long. Here the CDR3 DNA reads TGTGCCAGTAGTTTGGGGGAACAGCCCCAGCATTTT. This gives the protein CASSLGEQPQHF.

V usage is TRBV6-6 and J usage is TRBJ2-7; 7 nucleotides agree with TRBD1. This CDR3 contains 14 residues. J was trimmed by 8 bases and V by 5 bases; bases with no gene match: 12. Germline CDR1 reads MNHNY; CDR2 reads SVGAGI (reference sequence). CDR3 amino acids: CASSPDRIFTKQYF. DNA for the CDR3: TGTGCCAGCAGTCCGGACAGGATCTTCACTAAGCAGTACTTC.

The V and J genes are TRBV5-1 and TRBJ2-6; tentatively, D is TRBD2 (5 bases). The CDR3 is 15 amino acids. Per germline, CDR1 SGHRS and CDR2 YFSETQ. The V gene lost 1 base and the J gene lost 3 bases, with 8 bases spanning the gap. CDR3 loop: CASSLIRGGANVLTF. The DNA of the CDR3 is TGCGCCAGCAGCTTGATTCGGGGTGGGGCCAACGTCCTGACTTTC.

The chain couples TRBV23-1 to TRBJ1-5, with TRBD1 as a possible D gene (5 bases). TRBV23-1 is flagged as an ORF with uncertain function. V was clipped by 8 bases and J by 0 bases, with 20 bases between them. This CDR3 contains 17 residues. The CDR3 DNA is TGCGCCAGCCAAAAGCTGGGAAGGGACTATAGCAATCAGCCCCAGCATTTT. This translates into CASQKLGRDYSNQPQHF.

V gene TRBV12-2 combines with J gene TRBJ2-5. TRBV12-2 is shown as a pseudogene. The CDR3 is made up of 16 amino acids. CDR3 protein: CASRLAGRQSEETQYF. CDR3 in DNA: TGTGCAAGTCGCTTAGCGGGGAGACAGTCCGAAGAGACCCAGTACTTC.

The chain joins TRBV21-1 to TRBJ2-7; the listed D gene, TRBD2, was not tested against the DNA. TRBV21-1 is a pseudogene segment. The CDR3 has 16 residues. CDR3 region: CASSGFIATRLDEQYF. CDR3 DNA sequence: TGTGCCAGCAGTGGCTTCATAGCTACACGTTTAGACGAGCAGTACTTC.

This clone was observed a single time. V usage is TRBV4-1 and J usage is TRBJ2-1; the match to TRBD2 covers 8 bases. CDR1 MGHRA and CDR2 YSYEKL come from the germline V gene. There are 16 residues in the CDR3. The V and J ends lost 0 bases and 7 bases, in that order; junction bases with no gene match: 8. The CDR3 DNA reads as TGCGCCAGCAGCCAAGAGTCCGGGGGGGCAAGGAATGAGCAGTTCTTC. Translation: CASSQESGGARNEQFF.

This chain joins TRBV2 and TRBJ2-2; TRBD1 is a possible D gene (5 bases). This CDR3 region has 14 residues. The ends were cut back, 6 bases at V and 2 bases at J, with 10 bases in the middle. Germline CDR1 reads SNHLY; CDR2 reads FYNNEI. CDR3: CASRPGQNTGELFF. For the CDR3, the DNA is TGTGCCAGCAGGCCCGGACAAAACACCGGGGAGCTGTTTTTT.

This clone was recorded once. The genes are TRBV5-1 and TRBJ2-7; no firm D call. Germline V lookup: CDR1 SGHRS, CDR2 YFSETQ. Trimming left V 4 bases short and J 4 bases short, with 12 bases between. The CDR3 covers 13 residues. This chain's CDR3 is CASSLESLYEQYF. CDR3 nucleotides: TGCGCCAGCAGCCTGGAAAGTTTGTACGAGCAGTACTTC.

The chain joins TRBV30 to TRBJ1-3; D gene ambiguous. CDR1 is GTSNPN and CDR2 is SVGIG in the germline V gene (reference sequence). Trimming took off 2 bases at V and 0 bases at J, with 14 bases between the two ends. There are 16 residues in the CDR3. The CDR3 DNA follows: TGTGCCTGGAGTAGCTTGAACACCATCTCTGGAAACACCATATATTTT. Residues: CAWSSLNTISGNTIYF.

The chain has TRBV21-1 and TRBJ1-1; TRBD1, as called in the table, went unchecked against the DNA. TRBV21-1 is a known pseudogene. This CDR3 has 12 amino acids. The CDR3 is CASSMNRGEAFF. The CDR3 DNA is TGTGCCAGCAGCATGAACAGGGGGGAAGCTTTCTTT.

The J gene is TRBJ2-4, the V gene TRBV5-1; D not certain. V lost 0 bases, J lost 2 bases, and 15 bases lay in between. CDR1 and CDR2 from the germline V gene are SGHRS and YFSETQ. The CDR3 extends over 17 amino acids. The CDR3 spells CASSLVGDLGPKNIQYF. In nucleotides, the CDR3 is TGCGCCAGCAGCTTGGTTGGCGACCTAGGACCCAAAAACATTCAGTACTTC.